What follows are 10 T cell receptor beta chains derived from one specimen sequenced in a study of cytomegalovirus exposure and HLA in healthy donors. PCR amplification relied on 60 Vbeta primers (plus 13 Jbeta primers). Measured with immunoSEQ multiplex PCR; TCRdb has only the in-frame clones, and not every one. Here the sample spans about 190,000 clones, 70% to 80% being singletons. The specimen sequenced was PBMCs. The receptors derive from a woman younger than 45 in good health and CMV-seropositive.

The chain links TRBV11-1 to TRBJ2-1, with 11 bases lining up with TRBD2. The CDR3 has 18 residues. V dropped 4 bases and J dropped 6; count of bases not matched to a gene: 14. Germline V lookup: CDR1 SGHAT, CDR2 FQDESV (reference sequence). CDR3 region: CASSSRRLAGGIINEQFF. The CDR3 nucleotides are TGTGCCAGCAGCTCGCGGAGGTTAGCGGGAGGGATAATCAATGAGCAGTTCTTC.

The rearrangement uses TRBV10-3 and TRBJ2-1; 9 bases are shared with TRBD2. The CDR3 is 16 amino acids. Germline V gene sequence: CDR1 ENHRY, CDR2 SYGVKD. Losses at the gene ends were 5 bases for V and 4 bases for J; bases not matched to a gene: 9. CDR3 in amino acids: CAISPWGSGGYNEQFF. DNA of the CDR3: TGTGCCATCAGTCCCTGGGGTAGCGGGGGTTACAATGAGCAGTTCTTC.

This chain links TRBV2 with TRBJ2-5; 8 positions match TRBD1. The DNA end is more similar to TRBJ2-7, so the J call may be wrong. Per the germline V gene, CDR1 is SNHLY and CDR2 is FYNNEI. The CDR3 contains 15 residues. This CDR3 reads CASSETGTGAYEQYF. In DNA, the CDR3 is TGTGCCAGCAGTGAAACTGGGACAGGAGCCTACGAGCAGTACTTC.

The chain couples TRBV6-1 to TRBJ2-7; D is possibly TRBD2 (7 bases). V was clipped by 4 bases and J by 0 bases, with 16 bases between them. Germline V gene data show CDR1 as MNHNS and CDR2 as SASEGT. The CDR3 extends over 16 amino acids. The CDR3 nucleotides read TGTGCCAGCAGTGCCTTCGGGGGGCGGAGCTCCTACGAGCAGTACTTC. The encoded protein is CASSAFGGRSSYEQYF.

This clone was recorded once. The V call is TRBV14, the J call TRBJ2-5; tentative D call: TRBD2 (5 bases). The CDR3 has 13 amino acids. Germline V CDR1 and CDR2: SGHDN, FVKESK. Deletions cut 4 bases from V and 10 bases from J, with 16 bases between. The CDR3 loop is CASSPSVGKGQYF. CDR3 DNA: TGTGCCAGCAGCCCCTCCGTCGGGAAAGGCCAGTACTTC.

V and J are TRBV6-6 and TRBJ2-1, with TRBD1 identical over 7 bases. The CDR3 length is 13 residues. The V gene end was trimmed by 5 bases and the J gene end by 3 bases; junction bases not matched to a gene: 1. CDR1 and CDR2 (germline): MNHNY, SVGAGI (reference sequence). The CDR3 DNA follows: TGTGCCAGCAGTCGGGACAGCTACAATGAGCAGTTCTTC. It encodes CASSRDSYNEQFF.

This sequence joins TRBV9 and TRBJ1-2; the match to TRBD1 covers 7 bases. The CDR3 sequence is 17 residues long. The V segment lost 3 bases and the J segment 6 bases; nucleotides outside the gene matches: 17. Germline V lookup: CDR1 SGDLS, CDR2 YYNGEE. CDR3 region: CASSAVPAGGPPDGYTF. The DNA of the CDR3 is TGTGCCAGCAGCGCCGTCCCCGCAGGGGGTCCCCCGGATGGCTACACCTTC.

The rearrangement uses TRBV6-6 and TRBJ2-2; 7 bases line up with TRBD2. The CDR3 is made up of 12 amino acids. Germline CDR1 is MNHNY and CDR2 is SVGAGI (reference sequence). V shed 8 bases, J shed 3 bases, and the junction held 0 bases outside the gene matches. CDR3 nucleotides: TGTGCCAGCGGGAGGGACACCGGGGAGCTGTTTTTT. It codes for CASGRDTGELFF.

The chain joins TRBV5-4 to TRBJ2-3, with 13 bases lining up with TRBD2. The CDR3 loop spans 15 amino acids. The germline V gene encodes CDR1 SGHNT and CDR2 YYREEE (reference sequence). V dropped 4 bases and J dropped 6; count of bases not matched to a gene: 5. The CDR3 nucleotides read TGTGCCAGCAGCGGGGGACTAGCGGGAAGCGATACGCAGTATTTT. Its protein is CASSGGLAGSDTQYF.

The CDR3 is CASSVVVGADTEAFF. The DNA for the CDR3 is TGTGCCAGCAGCGTAGTTGTTGGGGCGGACACTGAAGCTTTCTTT. The V gene is TRBV9, the J gene TRBJ1-1, with TRBD1 as a possible D gene (5 bases). Germline CDR1 reads SGDLS; CDR2 reads YYNGEE. V lost 0 bases to trimming and J lost 3 bases, with 12 bases between them. The CDR3 extends over 15 amino acids.